The 25 T cell receptor beta chains below were found in one sample sequenced in a study of patients and donors after allogeneic stem cell transplantation. TCRdb analysed the RT-PCR reads with MiXCR anew, one entry per CDR3 protein. The sample includes approximately 150,000 distinct CDR3 sequences, about a quarter of them seen just once. Sequenced input: blood, either unsorted or a sorted T cell fraction (not recorded which). These receptors originate from a human donor who was either an allogeneic HSCT recipient or a stem cell or donor lymphocyte infusion donor (not recorded which). It is not recorded whose cells these are; they may come from a transplant donor.

This clonotype was detected a few times. The chain combines TRBV12-3 or TRBV12-4 with TRBJ2-5, with TRBD1 matching 9 bases. The CDR3 consists of 16 residues. With V trimmed by 6 bases and J by 9 bases, 17 bases remained unmatched. The CDR3, as DNA: TGTGCCAGCAGCCCGACAGTACAGGGGGCCCATTCCGCCCAGTACTTC. Translated, it gives CASSPTVQGAHSAQYF.

V usage is TRBV7-6 and J usage is TRBJ1-2; a weak D match, TRBD1 (6 bases). Trimming removed 3 bases at V and 2 bases at J, with 19 bases between. The CDR3 runs 17 residues. Germline V gene lookup returns CDR1 SGHVS and CDR2 FNYEAQ. CDR3: CASSFEPSDSLNYGYTF. The CDR3 DNA is TGTGCCAGCAGCTTCGAACCTTCGGACAGCCTCAACTATGGCTACACCTTC. Variable domain in full (rest from reference TRBV7-6 and TRBJ1-2): GAGVSQSPRYKVTKRGQDVALRCDPISGHVSLYWYRQALGQGPEFLTYFNYEAQQDKSGLPNDRFSAERPEGSISTLTIQRTEQRDSAMYRCASSFEPSDSLNYGYTFGSGTRLTVV.

There are a few counts of this clonotype. CDR3 residues: CSAHLAADEQFF. In DNA form, the CDR3 reads TGCAGTGCTCATCTAGCGGCCGATGAGCAGTTCTTC. The chain is built from TRBV20-1 and TRBJ2-1, with 7 bases identical to TRBD2. J lost 8 bases, V lost 5 bases, and 6 bases had no gene match. CDR1 is DFQATT and CDR2 is SNEGSKA in the germline V gene (reference sequence). The CDR3 contains 12 residues.

The chain uses TRBV6-5 and TRBJ1-1; possibly TRBD1 for D (6 bases). V was trimmed by 0 bases and J by 4 bases, leaving 9 bases between them. Germline V gene data show CDR1 as MNHEY and CDR2 as SVGAGI. This CDR3 comprises 14 residues. Here the CDR3 DNA reads TGTGCCAGCAGTTACTCGGGCAGGGGCACTGAAGCTTTCTTT. This sequence encodes CASSYSGRGTEAFF.

The chain is built from TRBV3-1 and TRBJ2-7; D gene ambiguous. There are 12 residues in the CDR3. Germline-derived CDR1 and CDR2 are LGHDT and YNNKEL (reference sequence). V was pared by 1 base and J by 2 bases, with 3 bases between. CDR3: CASSQVPYEQYF. DNA for the CDR3: TGTGCCAGCAGCCAAGTACCCTACGAGCAGTACTTC.

V and J are TRBV25-1 and TRBJ2-7; D not resolved. The CDR3 consists of 14 residues. The germline CDR1 and CDR2 sequences are MGHDK and SYGVNS. V gave up 4 bases and J gave up 0 bases, with 10 bases separating them. DNA of the CDR3: TGTGCCAGCAGTGTCCCCGGATTCTCCTACGAGCAGTACTTC. This translates into CASSVPGFSYEQYF.

Ten or more counts support this clonotype. CDR3 bases: TGCGCCAGCAGCTCCCGGGAGGCAGGGCAGGGGGCTGAAGCTTTCTTT. Translated: CASSSREAGQGAEAFF. This sequence joins TRBV5-1 and TRBJ1-1, with TRBD1 matching 7 bases. CDR3 size: 16 residues. Trimming removed 3 bases from V and 6 bases from J; junction bases left unmatched: 14. Per the germline V gene, CDR1 is SGHRS and CDR2 is YFSETQ.

This sequence joins TRBV2 and TRBJ2-1; 12 nucleotides align to TRBD1. V trimming: 0 bases; J trimming: 8 bases; junction bases outside the gene matches: 8. The germline V gene has CDR1 SNHLY and CDR2 FYNNEI. CDR3 length equals 17 residues. CDR3 in DNA: TGTGCCAGCAGTGAAGCACAGGCCGGGACAGGGGGCTATGAGCAGTTCTTC. Amino acid sequence: CASSEAQAGTGGYEQFF.

This clonotype was counted a few times. The chain couples TRBV9 to TRBJ2-1; no definite D call. CDR3 length: 11 residues. Germline-derived CDR1 and CDR2 are SGDLS and YYNGEE. The V and J ends lost 0 bases and 7 bases respectively, with 2 bases between them. CDR3 protein: CASSVENEQFF. The CDR3 DNA follows: TGTGCCAGCAGCGTAGAAAATGAGCAGTTCTTC.

The chain carries TRBV14 and TRBJ2-3; TRBD2 agrees at 11 bases. From germline, CDR1 is SGHDN and CDR2 FVKESK. The CDR3 spans 18 residues. J lost 1 base, V lost 0 bases, and 6 bases had no gene match. CDR3 sequence (DNA): TGTGCCAGCAGCCAAGATCGACTAGCGGGAATACGCACAGATACGCAGTATTTT. Translating it yields CASSQDRLAGIRTDTQYF.

The chain joins TRBV2 to TRBJ1-5; no definite D call. Germline V lookup: CDR1 SNHLY, CDR2 FYNNEI. Trimming cost V 4 bases and J 2 bases, with 12 bases left between them. The CDR3 sequence is 15 residues long. CDR3 sequence reads: CASSGGSEGNQPQHF. The CDR3 nucleotides are TGTGCCAGCAGTGGAGGCAGTGAGGGCAATCAGCCCCAGCATTTT.

Only a few counts were recorded for this clonotype. The J gene is TRBJ2-3, the V gene TRBV6-5, with 9 bases fitting TRBD2. The germline V gene encodes CDR1 MNHEY and CDR2 SVGAGI. The V gene end was trimmed by 4 bases and the J gene end by 0 bases; junction bases not matched to a gene: 5. This CDR3 is built from 16 residues. The CDR3 region is CASSWASGGSTDTQYF. The DNA of the CDR3 is TGTGCCAGCAGTTGGGCCAGCGGGGGGAGCACAGATACGCAGTATTTT.

The chain links TRBV5-1 to TRBJ1-6; D gene ambiguous. There are 14 residues in the CDR3. CDR1 and CDR2 from the germline V gene are SGHRS and YFSETQ. Trimming cost V 5 bases and J 3 bases, with 9 bases left between them. The DNA for the CDR3 is TGCGCCAGCAGGGAGTTCATCTATAATTCACCCCTCCACTTT. Translation gives CASREFIYNSPLHF.

This clonotype was counted many times. The genes are TRBV29-1 and TRBJ1-3; 7 nucleotides agree with TRBD1. V shed 1 base, J shed 0 bases, and the junction held 3 bases outside the gene matches. The CDR3 totals 15 residues. Germline CDR1 is SQVTM and CDR2 is ANQGSEA. The CDR3 region has the DNA TGCAGCGTTGAAGTAGGGGGCTTCTCTGGAAACACCATATATTTT. Protein: CSVEVGGFSGNTIYF.

The J gene is TRBJ1-1, the V gene TRBV5-5; 8 bases align to TRBD1. Trimming at V came to 4 bases and at J to 3 bases, leaving 14 bases not matched to a gene. Looked up from germline, CDR1 is SGHKS and CDR2 is YYEKEE (reference sequence). There are 17 residues in the CDR3. CDR3 protein: CASSPGQGLGKDTEAFF. CDR3 nucleotides: TGTGCCAGCAGCCCAGGACAGGGTTTGGGGAAAGACACTGAAGCTTTCTTT.

The rearrangement joins TRBV4-2 to TRBJ1-6; possible D gene TRBD1, 6 bases. The V gene lost 5 bases and the J gene lost 6 bases, with 14 bases spanning the gap. Germline values: CDR1 LGHNA, CDR2 YNFKEQ. The CDR3 loop spans 15 amino acids. This CDR3 reads CASSSGTSSNSPLHF. The CDR3 bases are TGTGCCAGCAGCTCAGGGACAAGTTCTAATTCACCCCTCCACTTT.

This clonotype was detected a few times. This chain connects TRBV2 to TRBJ2-2; D uncertain. CDR1 and CDR2 from the germline V gene are SNHLY and FYNNEI. V lost 2 bases, J lost 3 bases, and 22 bases lay in between. CDR3 length: 19 amino acids. The CDR3 here is CASSESSPGITWDTGELFF. Here the CDR3 DNA reads TGTGCCAGCAGTGAATCTTCCCCGGGTATTACGTGGGACACCGGGGAGCTGTTTTTT.

This clonotype occurred once. The V and J genes are TRBV20-1 and TRBJ2-3; TRBD2 aligns across 9 bases. With V trimmed by 0 bases and J by 6 bases, 16 bases remained unmatched. The CDR3 is 18 amino acids. Germline V gene lookup returns CDR1 DFQATT and CDR2 SNEGSKA (reference sequence). CDR3 in amino acids: CSARDRLSGTSRSDTQYF. CDR3 bases: TGCAGTGCTAGAGATAGGCTCTCCGGGACTAGCCGATCCGATACGCAGTATTTT.

The chain is built from TRBV10-3 and TRBJ2-5; 7 bases fit TRBD2. V shed 0 bases, J shed 1 base, and the junction held 8 bases outside the gene matches. Germline lookup yields CDR1 ENHRY and CDR2 SYGVKD. The CDR3 runs 17 residues. DNA of the CDR3: TGTGCCATCAGTGAGTCGTATGTGGCTAGCGGCCAAGAGACCCAGTACTTC. Its translation: CAISESYVASGQETQYF.

This clonotype was detected a few times. The rearrangement joins TRBV20-1 to TRBJ1-4, with unresolved D. This CDR3 is 11 amino acids long. Germline V gene data show CDR1 as DFQATT and CDR2 as SNEGSKA (reference sequence). V shed 5 bases and J shed 8 bases, with 9 bases lying between them. Written as DNA, the CDR3 is TGCAGTGCTCACCAAGGGGAAAAACTGTTTTTT. This sequence encodes CSAHQGEKLFF.

V gene TRBV5-1 combines with J gene TRBJ2-7; a weak D match, TRBD1 (6 bases). V lost 6 bases and J lost 0, with 16 bases in between. CDR1 SGHRS and CDR2 YFSETQ come from the germline V gene. This CDR3 is built from 15 residues. The CDR3 DNA reads TGCGCCAGCAACAAAAGGACAGATAGCTCCTACGAGCAGTACTTC. Protein: CASNKRTDSSYEQYF.

There are a few counts of this clonotype. V is TRBV4-3 and J is TRBJ2-1, with D unclear. Germline values: CDR1 LGHNA, CDR2 YSLEER. V dropped 1 base and J dropped 4 bases, with 8 bases sitting between them. This CDR3 region has 14 residues. The CDR3 nucleotides are TGCGCCAGCAGCCAAGCCCCCCGGTACAATGAGCAGTTCTTC. This sequence encodes CASSQAPRYNEQFF.

The J gene is TRBJ2-3, the V gene TRBV20-1; 14 nucleotides match TRBD2. The CDR3 sequence is 18 residues long. V lost 5 bases and J lost 3; bases outside the gene matches: 13. Germline values: CDR1 DFQATT, CDR2 SNEGSKA (reference sequence). CDR3 in amino acids: CSAHSGLAGGSRTDTQYF. CDR3 DNA: TGCAGTGCTCATTCCGGACTAGCGGGAGGTAGTCGGACAGATACGCAGTATTTT.

V gene TRBV5-1 combines with J gene TRBJ1-4; 12 bases are shared with TRBD1. The CDR3 is 17 amino acids. V trimming: 4 bases; J trimming: 7 bases; junction bases outside the gene matches: 11. CDR1 and CDR2 (germline): SGHRS, YFSETQ. The CDR3 bases are TGCGCCAGCAGCCTCCTCGGGACAGGGGGCGCGATTGAAAAACTGTTTTTT. Its translation is CASSLLGTGGAIEKLFF.

The rearrangement joins TRBV7-9 to TRBJ2-2; D uncertain. Germline assignment: CDR1 SEHNR and CDR2 FQNEAQ (reference sequence). This CDR3 contains 13 residues. The V end lost 4 bases, the J end lost 6 bases, and 9 bases lay between the germline ends. The CDR3 DNA follows: TGTGCCAGCAGCTCCCGACACGCCGGGGAGCTGTTTTTT. The encoded protein is CASSSRHAGELFF. Looking up the rest from reference TRBV7-9 and TRBJ2-2 gives the full variable domain: DTGVSQNPRHKITKRGQNVTFRCDPISEHNRLYWYRQTLGQGPEFLTYFQNEAQLEKSRLLSDRFSAERPKGSFSTLEIQRTEQGDSAMYLCASSSRHAGELFFGEGSRLTVL.